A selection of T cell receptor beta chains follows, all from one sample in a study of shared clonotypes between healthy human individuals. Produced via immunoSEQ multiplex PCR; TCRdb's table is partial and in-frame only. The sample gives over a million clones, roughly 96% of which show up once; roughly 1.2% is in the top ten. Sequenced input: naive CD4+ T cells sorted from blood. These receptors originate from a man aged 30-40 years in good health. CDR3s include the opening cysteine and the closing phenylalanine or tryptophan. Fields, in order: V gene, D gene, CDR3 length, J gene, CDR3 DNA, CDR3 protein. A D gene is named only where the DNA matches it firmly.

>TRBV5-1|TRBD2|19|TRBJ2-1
TGCGCCAGCAGCTCTTTGAGTGGGACTAGCGAGGGCTCCTACAATGAGCAGTTCTTC
CASSSLSGTSEGSYNEQFF
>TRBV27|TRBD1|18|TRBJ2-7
TGTGCCAGCAGTTTTCGCGACAGGGGTTTAGCGGTTATCTACGAGCAGTACTTC
CASSFRDRGLAVIYEQYF
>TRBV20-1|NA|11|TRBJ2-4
TGCAGTGCGATTCAGGGAAACATTCAGTACTTC
CSAIQGNIQYF
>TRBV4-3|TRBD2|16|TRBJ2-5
TGCGCCAGCAGCCAAGGGTTAGCGGGAGGGCAACAGACCCAGTACTTC
CASSQGLAGGQQTQYF
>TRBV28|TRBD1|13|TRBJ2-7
TGTGCCAGCAGGGGGACAGGGTCACACGAGCAGTACTTC
CASRGTGSHEQYF
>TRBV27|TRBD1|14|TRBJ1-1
TGTGCCAGCAGTTTTAGGATGACAGGGGCTGAAGCTTTCTTT
CASSFRMTGAEAFF
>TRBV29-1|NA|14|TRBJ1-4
TGCAGCGTTGAAGAACAGGGCTCTACGGAAAAACTGTTTTTT
CSVEEQGSTEKLFF
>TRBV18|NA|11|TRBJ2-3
TGTGCCAGCTCGCTCACAGATACGCAGTATTTT
CASSLTDTQYF
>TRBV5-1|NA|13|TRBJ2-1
TGCGCCAGCAGGGGCAGGGCGAGGGATGAGCAGTTCTTC
CASRGRARDEQFF
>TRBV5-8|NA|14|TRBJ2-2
TGTGCCAGCAGTCATGGCGGGATCTCCGGGGAGCTGTTTTTT
CASSHGGISGELFF
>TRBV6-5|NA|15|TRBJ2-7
TGTGCCAGCAGTTACTCGAGCATCAGCTCCTACGAGCAGTACTTC
CASSYSSISSYEQYF
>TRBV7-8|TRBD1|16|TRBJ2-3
TGTGCCAGCAGGGCCTCAGGGGGAAGGGACACAGATACGCAGTATTTT
CASRASGGRDTDTQYF
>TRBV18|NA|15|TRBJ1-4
TGTGCCAGCTCACCCAACAGGGCCAAAAATGAAAAACTGTTTTTT
CASSPNRAKNEKLFF
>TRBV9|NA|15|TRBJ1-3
TGTGCCAGCAGCGTAGGACGGAGCTCTGGAAACACCATATATTTT
CASSVGRSSGNTIYF
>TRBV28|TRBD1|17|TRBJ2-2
TGTGCCAGCAGCCCCCGGGCAGGGGGTCCCCCCGGCGGGGAGCTGTTTTTT
CASSPRAGGPPGGELFF
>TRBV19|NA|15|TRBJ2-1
TGTGCCAGTACCCTATTAGGGGGGGGAGACAATGAGCAGTTCTTC
CASTLLGGGDNEQFF
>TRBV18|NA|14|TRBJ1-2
TGTGCCAGCTCACCACAGGGGTTCGGCTATGGCTACACCTTC
CASSPQGFGYGYTF
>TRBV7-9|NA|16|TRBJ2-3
TGTGCCAGCAGCTTAGATCTCAGGGGTCTTACAGATACGCAGTATTTT
CASSLDLRGLTDTQYF
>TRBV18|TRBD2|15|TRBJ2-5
TGTGCCAGCTCACCCTTAGCGGGAGAGGGCGAGACCCAGTACTTC
CASSPLAGEGETQYF
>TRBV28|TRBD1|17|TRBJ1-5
TGTGCCAGCAGTTCCTCGGACAGGGGGATTGTCAATCAGCCCCAGCATTTT
CASSSSDRGIVNQPQHF
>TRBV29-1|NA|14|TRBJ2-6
TGCAGCGTTGAACAGGACTCTGGGGCCAACGTCCTGACTTTC
CSVEQDSGANVLTF
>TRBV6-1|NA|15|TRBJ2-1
TGTGCCAGCAGTGGGGAGGGGGCGTCCTACAATGAGCAGTTCTTC
CASSGEGASYNEQFF
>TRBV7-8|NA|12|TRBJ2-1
TGTGCCAGCAGCCTACACGGGGGGCGGGAGTTCTTC
CASSLHGGREFF
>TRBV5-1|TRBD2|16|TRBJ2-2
TGCGCCAGCAGCTTACCCACTAGCGGAGTCACCGGGGAGCTGTTTTTT
CASSLPTSGVTGELFF
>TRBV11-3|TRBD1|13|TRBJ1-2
TGTGCCAGCAGCTCCGGACAGGGATATGGCTACACCTTC
CASSSGQGYGYTF
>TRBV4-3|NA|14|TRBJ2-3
TGCGCCAGCAGCCAAGAGGGGCGGACGGCTACGCAGTATTTT
CASSQEGRTATQYF
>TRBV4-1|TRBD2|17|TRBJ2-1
TGCGCCAGCAGCCAAACCGGGACTAGCGGGAGAAGGAATGAGCAGTTCTTC
CASSQTGTSGRRNEQFF
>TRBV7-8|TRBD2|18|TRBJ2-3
TGTGCCAGCACCTCAAGGGGACTAGCGGGAGTCGGCGCAGATACGCAGTATTTT
CASTSRGLAGVGADTQYF
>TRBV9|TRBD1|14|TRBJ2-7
TGTGCCAGCAGCGTGACAGGGGGGACCTACGAGCAGTACTTC
CASSVTGGTYEQYF
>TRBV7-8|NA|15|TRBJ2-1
TGTGCCAGCAGCTTACGGAGCGTGGTTTGGGATGAGCAGTTCTTC
CASSLRSVVWDEQFF
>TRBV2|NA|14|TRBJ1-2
TGTGCCAGCAGTGAAAGGGGATCGAACTATGGCTACACCTTC
CASSERGSNYGYTF
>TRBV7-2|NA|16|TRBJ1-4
TGTGCCAGCAGCCTTGATCTAGACCCACAGAATGAAAAACTGTTTTTT
CASSLDLDPQNEKLFF
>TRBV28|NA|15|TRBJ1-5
TGTGCCAGCAGTTTACAGGCCCCCCGAAATCAGCCCCAGCATTTT
CASSLQAPRNQPQHF
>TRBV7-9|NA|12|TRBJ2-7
TGTGCCAGCAGCTCAACGAGCTACGAGCAGTACTTC
CASSSTSYEQYF
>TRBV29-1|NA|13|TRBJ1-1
TGCAGCGTTGAGCCGCATATGAACACTGAAGCTTTCTTT
CSVEPHMNTEAFF
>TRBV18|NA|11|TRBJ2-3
TGTGCCAGCTCACCCGTGGCTACGCAGTATTTT
CASSPVATQYF
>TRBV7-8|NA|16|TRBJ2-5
TGTGCCAGCATCCACGGCGTTCCGTCCCACCAAGAGACCCAGTACTTC
CASIHGVPSHQETQYF
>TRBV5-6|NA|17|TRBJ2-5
TGTGCCAGCAAGAGCTCGCGGGACGAATACCAACAAGAGACCCAGTACTTC
CASKSSRDEYQQETQYF
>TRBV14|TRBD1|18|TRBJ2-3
TGTGCCAGCAGCCAAGACCAGCCCCGGGACAGGGGGAGAGATACGCAGTATTTT
CASSQDQPRDRGRDTQYF
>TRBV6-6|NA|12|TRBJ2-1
TGTGCCAGCAGTTACGGACGGAATGAGCAGTTCTTC
CASSYGRNEQFF
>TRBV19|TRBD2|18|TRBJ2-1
TGTGCCAGTAGTCTTCTTTCGGGACTAGCGGGAGGGCTTAATGAGCAGTTCTTC
CASSLLSGLAGGLNEQFF
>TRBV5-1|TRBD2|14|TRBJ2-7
TGCGCCAGCAGCAGCGGGGGCGGCGGGGTTGAGCAGTACTTC
CASSSGGGGVEQYF